The source of this T cell receptor beta chain is a study of T cell changes during pregnancy in multiple sclerosis. This clone was seen just once. Compared with germline, one end of the junction differs, possibly owing to a read error. Measured with immunoSEQ multiplex PCR; TCRdb has only the in-frame clones, and not every one. Here the sample spans 33,000 or so clones, roughly 90% being singletons. The source was peripheral blood, collected in the third trimester of pregnancy. The TCR was taken from a female donor in good health, enrolled as a control in a pregnancy study.

This CDR3 reads CASSDLRGGSNNSPLHF. The DNA for the CDR3 is TGCGCCAGCAGTGACCTAAGAGGGGGCTCCAATAATTCACCCCTCCACTTT. The chain carries TRBV10-2 and TRBJ1-6; TRBD1 agrees at 7 bases. Germline CDR1 is WSHSY and CDR2 is SAAADI. The CDR3 is 17 residues long.